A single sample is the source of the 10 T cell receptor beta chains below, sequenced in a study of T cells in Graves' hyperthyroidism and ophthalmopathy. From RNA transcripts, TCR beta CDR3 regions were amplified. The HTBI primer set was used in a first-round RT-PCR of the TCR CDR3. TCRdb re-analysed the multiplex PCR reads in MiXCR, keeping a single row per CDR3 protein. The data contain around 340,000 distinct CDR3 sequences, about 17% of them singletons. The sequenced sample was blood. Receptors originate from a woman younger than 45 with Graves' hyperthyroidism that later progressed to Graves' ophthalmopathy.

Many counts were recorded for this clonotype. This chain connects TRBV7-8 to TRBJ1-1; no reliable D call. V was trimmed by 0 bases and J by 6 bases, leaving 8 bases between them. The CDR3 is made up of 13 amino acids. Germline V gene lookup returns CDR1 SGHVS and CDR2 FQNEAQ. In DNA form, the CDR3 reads TGTGCCAGCAGCTTAGCGCCCTCCTCTGAAGCTTTCTTT. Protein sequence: CASSLAPSSEAFF.

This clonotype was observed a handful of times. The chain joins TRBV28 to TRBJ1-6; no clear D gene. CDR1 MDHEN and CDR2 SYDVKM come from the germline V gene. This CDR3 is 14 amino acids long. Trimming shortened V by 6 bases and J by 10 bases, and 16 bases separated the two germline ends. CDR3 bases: TGTGCCAGCAGCAGAGACAAGTATGTCTCACCCCTCCACTTT. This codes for CASSRDKYVSPLHF.

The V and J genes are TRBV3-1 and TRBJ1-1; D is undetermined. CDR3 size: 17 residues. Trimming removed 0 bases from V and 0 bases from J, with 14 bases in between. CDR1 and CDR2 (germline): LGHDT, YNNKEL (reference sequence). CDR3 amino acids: CASSQDGVGRMNTEAFF. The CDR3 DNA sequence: TGTGCCAGCAGCCAAGATGGGGTGGGCCGCATGAACACTGAAGCTTTCTTT.

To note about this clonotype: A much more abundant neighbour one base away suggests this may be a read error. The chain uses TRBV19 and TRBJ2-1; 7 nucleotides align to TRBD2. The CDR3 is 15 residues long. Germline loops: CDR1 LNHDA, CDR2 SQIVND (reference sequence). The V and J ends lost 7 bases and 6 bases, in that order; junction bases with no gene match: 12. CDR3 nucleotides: TGTGCCAGTACAGTGAGCGGGGTGTCCCTCAATGAGCAGTTCTTC. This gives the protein CASTVSGVSLNEQFF.

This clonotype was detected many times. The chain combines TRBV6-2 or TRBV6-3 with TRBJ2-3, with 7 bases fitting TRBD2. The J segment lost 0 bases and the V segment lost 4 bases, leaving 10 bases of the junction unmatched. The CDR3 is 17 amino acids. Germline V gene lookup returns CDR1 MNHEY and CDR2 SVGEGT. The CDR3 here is CASSSGAGLSSTDTQYF. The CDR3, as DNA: TGTGCCAGCAGTTCAGGAGCGGGGCTAAGTAGCACAGATACGCAGTATTTT.

The CDR3 reads CASSPGQGATGELFF. Here the CDR3 DNA reads TGTGCCAGCAGCCCGGGACAGGGAGCCACCGGGGAGCTGTTTTTT. This chain connects TRBV28 to TRBJ2-2; the match to TRBD1 covers 9 bases. Germline CDR1 is MDHEN and CDR2 is SYDVKM. The ends lost 6 bases at V and 4 bases at J; junction bases unmatched: 6. This CDR3 comprises 15 residues. Variable domain in full (rest from reference TRBV28 and TRBJ2-2): DVKVTQSSRYLVKRTGEKVFLECVQDMDHENMFWYRQDPGLGLRLIYFSYDVKMKEKGDIPEGYSVSREKKERFSLILESASTNQTSMYLCASSPGQGATGELFFGEGSRLTVL.

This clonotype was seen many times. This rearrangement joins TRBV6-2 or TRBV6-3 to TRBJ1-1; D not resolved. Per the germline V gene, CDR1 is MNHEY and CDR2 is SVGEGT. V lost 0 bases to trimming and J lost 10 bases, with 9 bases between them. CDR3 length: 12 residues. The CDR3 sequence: CASSYSQGGAFF. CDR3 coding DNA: TGTGCCAGCAGTTACTCGCAAGGAGGAGCTTTCTTT.

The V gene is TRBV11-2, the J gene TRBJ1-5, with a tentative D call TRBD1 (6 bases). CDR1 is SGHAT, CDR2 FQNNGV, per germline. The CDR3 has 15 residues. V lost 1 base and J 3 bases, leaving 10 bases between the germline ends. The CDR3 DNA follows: TGTGCCAGCAGCTTAGGGCCAGGGGACAATCAGCCCCAGCATTTT. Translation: CASSLGPGDNQPQHF.

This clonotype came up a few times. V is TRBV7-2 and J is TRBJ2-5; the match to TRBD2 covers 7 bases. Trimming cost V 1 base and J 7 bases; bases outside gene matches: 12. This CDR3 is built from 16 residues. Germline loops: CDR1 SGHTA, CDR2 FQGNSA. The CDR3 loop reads CASSLVTAGVEVTQYF. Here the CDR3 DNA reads TGTGCCAGCAGCTTAGTGACGGCGGGAGTGGAGGTGACCCAGTACTTC.

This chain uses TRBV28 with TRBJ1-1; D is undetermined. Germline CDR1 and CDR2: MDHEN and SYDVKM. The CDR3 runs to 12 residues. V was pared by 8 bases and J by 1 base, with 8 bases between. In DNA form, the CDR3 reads TGTGCCAGCTTTCTGGGGAACACTGAAGCTTTCTTT. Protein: CASFLGNTEAFF.